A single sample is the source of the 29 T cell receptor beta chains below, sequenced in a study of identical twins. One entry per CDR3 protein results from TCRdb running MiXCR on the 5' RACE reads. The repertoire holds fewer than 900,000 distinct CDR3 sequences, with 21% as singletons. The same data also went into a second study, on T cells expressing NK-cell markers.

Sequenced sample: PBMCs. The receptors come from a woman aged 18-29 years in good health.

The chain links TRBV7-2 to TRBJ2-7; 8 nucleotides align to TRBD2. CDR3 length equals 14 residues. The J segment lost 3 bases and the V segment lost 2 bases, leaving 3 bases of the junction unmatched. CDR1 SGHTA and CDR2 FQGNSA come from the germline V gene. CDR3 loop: CASSLWLAGYEQYF. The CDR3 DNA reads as TGTGCCAGCAGCTTATGGCTAGCGGGCTACGAGCAGTACTTC.

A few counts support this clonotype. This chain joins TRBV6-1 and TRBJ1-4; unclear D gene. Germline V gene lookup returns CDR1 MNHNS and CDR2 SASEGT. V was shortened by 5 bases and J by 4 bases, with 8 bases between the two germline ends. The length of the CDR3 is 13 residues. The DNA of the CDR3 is TGTGCCAGCAGTCGGACCGTTAATGAAAAACTGTTTTTT. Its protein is CASSRTVNEKLFF.

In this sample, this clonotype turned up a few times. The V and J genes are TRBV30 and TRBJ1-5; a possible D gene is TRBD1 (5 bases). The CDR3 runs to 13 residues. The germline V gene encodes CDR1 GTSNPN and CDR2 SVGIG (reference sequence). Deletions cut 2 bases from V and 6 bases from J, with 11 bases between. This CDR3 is CAWSQGGSQPQHF. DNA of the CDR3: TGTGCCTGGAGTCAGGGAGGTAGTCAGCCCCAGCATTTT.

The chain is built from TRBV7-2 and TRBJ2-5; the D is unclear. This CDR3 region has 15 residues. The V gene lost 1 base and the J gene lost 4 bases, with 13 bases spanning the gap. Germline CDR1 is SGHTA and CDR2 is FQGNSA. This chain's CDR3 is CASSLVAVLRETQYF. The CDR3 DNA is TGTGCCAGCAGCTTAGTTGCGGTCCTCCGAGAGACCCAGTACTTC.

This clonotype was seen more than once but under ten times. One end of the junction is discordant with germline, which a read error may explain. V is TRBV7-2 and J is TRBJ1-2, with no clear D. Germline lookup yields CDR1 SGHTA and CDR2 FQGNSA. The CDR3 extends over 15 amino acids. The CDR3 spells CASSLVLNPKYGYTF. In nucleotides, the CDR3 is TGTGCCAGCAGCTTAGTGCTCAACCCTAAGTATGGCTACACCTTC.

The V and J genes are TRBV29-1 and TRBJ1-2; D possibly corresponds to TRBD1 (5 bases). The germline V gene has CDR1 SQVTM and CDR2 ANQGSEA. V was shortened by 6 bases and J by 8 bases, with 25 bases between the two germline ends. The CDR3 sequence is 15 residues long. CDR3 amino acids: CSVDFAGTTEWGYTF. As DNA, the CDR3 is TGCAGCGTGGACTTCGCCGGGACCACCGAGTGGGGCTACACCTTC.

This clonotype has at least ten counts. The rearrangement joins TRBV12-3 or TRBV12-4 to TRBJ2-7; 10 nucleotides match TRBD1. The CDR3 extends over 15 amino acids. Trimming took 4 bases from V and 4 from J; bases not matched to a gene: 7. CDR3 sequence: CASSSPTGGRYEQYF. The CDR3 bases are TGTGCCAGCAGTTCCCCGACAGGGGGCAGGTACGAGCAGTACTTC.

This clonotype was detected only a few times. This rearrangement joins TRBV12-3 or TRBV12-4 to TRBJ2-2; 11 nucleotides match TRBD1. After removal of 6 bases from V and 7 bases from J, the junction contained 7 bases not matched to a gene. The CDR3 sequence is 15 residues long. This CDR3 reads CASSLDRGLVGELFF. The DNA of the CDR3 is TGTGCCAGCAGCCTGGACAGGGGGCTTGTCGGGGAGCTGTTTTTT.

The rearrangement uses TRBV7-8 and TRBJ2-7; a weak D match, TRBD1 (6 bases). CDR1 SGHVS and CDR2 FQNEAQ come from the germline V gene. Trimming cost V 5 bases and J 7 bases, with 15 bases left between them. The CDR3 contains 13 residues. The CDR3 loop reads CASSLTGFREQYF. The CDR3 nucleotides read TGTGCCAGCAGCCTAACAGGGTTCAGGGAGCAGTACTTC.

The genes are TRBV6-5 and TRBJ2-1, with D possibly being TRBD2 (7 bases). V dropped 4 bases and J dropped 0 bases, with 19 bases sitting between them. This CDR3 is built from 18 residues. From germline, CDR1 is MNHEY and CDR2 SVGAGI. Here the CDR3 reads CASSSSRGRGSSYNEQFF. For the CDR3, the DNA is TGTGCCAGCAGTTCGTCAAGAGGGAGGGGGAGCTCCTACAATGAGCAGTTCTTC.

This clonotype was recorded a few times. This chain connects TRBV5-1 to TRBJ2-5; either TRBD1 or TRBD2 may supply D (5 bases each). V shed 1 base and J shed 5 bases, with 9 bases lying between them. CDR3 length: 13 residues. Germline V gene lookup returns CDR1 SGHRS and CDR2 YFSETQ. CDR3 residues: CASSLMRGETQYF. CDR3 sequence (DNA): TGCGCCAGCAGCTTGATGAGGGGTGAGACCCAGTACTTC.

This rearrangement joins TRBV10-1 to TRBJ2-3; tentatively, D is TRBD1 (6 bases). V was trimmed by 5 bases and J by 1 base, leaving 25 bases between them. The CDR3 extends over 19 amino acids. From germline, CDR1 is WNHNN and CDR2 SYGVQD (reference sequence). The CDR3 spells CASSTTHDSGQTRTDTQYF. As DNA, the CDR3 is TGCGCCAGCAGTACTACCCACGACTCCGGACAGACCCGCACAGATACGCAGTATTTT.

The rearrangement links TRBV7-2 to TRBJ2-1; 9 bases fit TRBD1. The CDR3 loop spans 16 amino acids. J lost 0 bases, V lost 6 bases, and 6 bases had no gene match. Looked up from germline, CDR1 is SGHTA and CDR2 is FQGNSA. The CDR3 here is CASRQAQGASYNEQFF. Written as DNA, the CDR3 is TGTGCCAGCAGGCAAGCACAGGGGGCCTCCTACAATGAGCAGTTCTTC.

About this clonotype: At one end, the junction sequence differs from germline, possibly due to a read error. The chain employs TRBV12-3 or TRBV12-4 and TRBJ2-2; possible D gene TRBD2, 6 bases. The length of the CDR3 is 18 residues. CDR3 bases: TGTGGCAGCAGTTTGTCTCTAGCGCGCTCGTTAAACACCGGGGAGCTGTTTTTT. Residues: CGSSLSLARSLNTGELFF.

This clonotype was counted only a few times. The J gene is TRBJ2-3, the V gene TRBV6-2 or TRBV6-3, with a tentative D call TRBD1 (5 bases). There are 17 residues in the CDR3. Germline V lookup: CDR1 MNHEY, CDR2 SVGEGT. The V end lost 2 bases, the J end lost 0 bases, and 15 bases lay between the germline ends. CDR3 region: CASSYGQGRVSTDTQYF. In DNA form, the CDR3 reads TGTGCCAGCAGTTACGGGCAGGGAAGGGTGAGCACAGATACGCAGTATTTT.

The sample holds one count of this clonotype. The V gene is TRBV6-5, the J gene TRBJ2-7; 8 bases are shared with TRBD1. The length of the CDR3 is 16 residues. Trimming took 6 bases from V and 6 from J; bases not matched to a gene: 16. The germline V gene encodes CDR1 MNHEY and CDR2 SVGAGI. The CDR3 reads CASRSRYQGADTEQYF. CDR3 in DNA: TGTGCCAGCAGATCTCGATACCAGGGGGCGGACACCGAGCAGTACTTC.

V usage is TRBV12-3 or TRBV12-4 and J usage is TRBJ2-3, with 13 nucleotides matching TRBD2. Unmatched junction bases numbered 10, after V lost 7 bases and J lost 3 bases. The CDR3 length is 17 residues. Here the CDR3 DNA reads TGTGCCAGCACCAGACGGAAGACTAGCGGGGGGACAGATACGCAGTATTTT. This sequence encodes CASTRRKTSGGTDTQYF.

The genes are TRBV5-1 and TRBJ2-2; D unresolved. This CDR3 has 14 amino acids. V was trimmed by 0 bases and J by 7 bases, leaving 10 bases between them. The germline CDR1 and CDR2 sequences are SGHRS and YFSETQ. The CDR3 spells CASSLGPTIGELFF. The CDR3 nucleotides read TGCGCCAGCAGCTTGGGTCCGACCATCGGGGAGCTGTTTTTT.

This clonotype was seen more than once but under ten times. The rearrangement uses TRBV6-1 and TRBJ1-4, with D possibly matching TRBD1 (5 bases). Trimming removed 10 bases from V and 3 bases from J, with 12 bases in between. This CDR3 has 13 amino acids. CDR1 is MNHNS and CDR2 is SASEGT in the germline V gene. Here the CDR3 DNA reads TGTGCCATCAAGGGACCTCCTAATGAAAAACTGTTTTTT. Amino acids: CAIKGPPNEKLFF.

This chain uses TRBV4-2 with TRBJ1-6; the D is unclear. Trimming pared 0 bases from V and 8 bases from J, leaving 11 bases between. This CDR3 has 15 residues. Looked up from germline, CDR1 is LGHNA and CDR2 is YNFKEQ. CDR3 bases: TGTGCCAGCAGCCAAGATCCCAGCTACGATTCACCCCTCCACTTT. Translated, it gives CASSQDPSYDSPLHF.

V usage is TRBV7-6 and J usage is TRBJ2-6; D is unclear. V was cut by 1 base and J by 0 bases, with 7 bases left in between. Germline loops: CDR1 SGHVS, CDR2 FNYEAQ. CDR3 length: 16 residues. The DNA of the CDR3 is TGTGCCAGCAGCTTAGTAACGAACTCTGGGGCCAACGTCCTGACTTTC. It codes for CASSLVTNSGANVLTF.

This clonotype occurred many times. CDR3 sequence reads: CASSPGLAGLGDTQYF. Written as DNA, the CDR3 is TGTGCCAGCAGCCCTGGACTAGCGGGGCTGGGGGATACGCAGTATTTT. The rearrangement uses TRBV9 and TRBJ2-3; 12 nucleotides line up with TRBD2. Germline V gene sequence: CDR1 SGDLS, CDR2 YYNGEE. The CDR3 totals 16 residues. After removal of 4 bases from V and 6 bases from J, the junction contained 9 bases not matched to a gene.

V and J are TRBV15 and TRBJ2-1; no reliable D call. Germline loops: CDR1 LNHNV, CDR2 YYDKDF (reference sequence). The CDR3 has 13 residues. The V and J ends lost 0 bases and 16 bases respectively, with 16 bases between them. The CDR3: CATSREERTGAFF. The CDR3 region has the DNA TGTGCCACCAGCAGAGAGGAAAGGACCGGCGCCTTCTTC.

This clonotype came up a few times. CDR3 sequence: CASSLANAGDTQYF. The CDR3 nucleotides are TGTGCCAGCAGCTTGGCTAACGCGGGGGATACGCAGTATTTT. The rearrangement links TRBV5-5 to TRBJ2-3, with D perhaps TRBD2 (6 bases). CDR1 is SGHKS and CDR2 is YYEKEE in the germline V gene (reference sequence). This CDR3 comprises 14 residues. V was pared by 0 bases and J by 6 bases, with 11 bases between.

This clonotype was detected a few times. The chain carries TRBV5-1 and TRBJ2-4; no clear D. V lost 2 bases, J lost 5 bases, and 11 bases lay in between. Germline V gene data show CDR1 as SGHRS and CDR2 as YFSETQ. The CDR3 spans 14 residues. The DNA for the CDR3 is TGCGCCAGCAGCTTTGGTAGAAGCGAAAACATTCAGTACTTC. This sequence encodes CASSFGRSENIQYF.

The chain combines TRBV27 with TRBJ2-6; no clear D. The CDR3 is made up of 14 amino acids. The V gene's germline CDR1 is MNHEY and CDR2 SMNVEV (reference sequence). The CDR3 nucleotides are TGTGCTTCAGGACGGAGCTCTGGGGCCAACGTCCTGACTTTC. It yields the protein CASGRSSGANVLTF. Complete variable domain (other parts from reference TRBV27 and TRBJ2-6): EAQVTQNPRYLITVTGKKLTVTCSQNMNHEYMSWYRQDPGLGLRQIYYSMNVEVTDKGDVPEGYKVSRKEKRNFPLILESPSPNQTSLYFCASGRSSGANVLTFGAGSRLTVL.

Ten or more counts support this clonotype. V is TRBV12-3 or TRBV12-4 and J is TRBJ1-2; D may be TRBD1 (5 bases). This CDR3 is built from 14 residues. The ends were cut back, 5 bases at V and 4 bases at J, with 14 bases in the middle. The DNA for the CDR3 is TGTGCCAGCAGTACCTCCGGGACGGCCTATGGCTACACCTTC. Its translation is CASSTSGTAYGYTF.

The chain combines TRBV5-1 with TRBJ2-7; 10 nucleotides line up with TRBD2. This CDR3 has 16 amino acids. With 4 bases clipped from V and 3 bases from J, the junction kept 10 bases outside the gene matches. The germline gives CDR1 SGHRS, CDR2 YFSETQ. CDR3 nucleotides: TGCGCCAGCAGCCGACTAGGACTAGCGGTGAACTACGAGCAGTACTTC. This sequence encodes CASSRLGLAVNYEQYF.

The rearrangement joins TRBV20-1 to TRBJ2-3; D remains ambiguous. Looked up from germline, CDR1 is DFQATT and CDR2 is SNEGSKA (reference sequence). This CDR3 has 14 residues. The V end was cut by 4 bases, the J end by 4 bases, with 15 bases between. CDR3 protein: CSAIGGRAADTQYF. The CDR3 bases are TGCAGTGCTATAGGCGGCCGGGCGGCAGATACGCAGTATTTT.